Listed here are 30 T cell receptor beta chains from one sample, sequenced in a study of tumor and adjacent non-tumor tissue in lung cancer (dated by TCRdb to between 2017 and 2018). Bulk unsorted tissue served as the source for RNA extraction, and RNA quality was assessed using a NanoDrop ND-1000 and an Agilent 2100. Normal lung samples were distant non-tumor tissue taken more than 3 cm from the tumor edge. Library generation was performed with multiplex PCR. The sequencer listed for this sample is Illumina HiSeq 2500. TCRbeta libraries were built by three rounds of nested PCR using primers (Table S4), following protocols modified from ARM-PCR. The raw public reads went through TCRdb reprocessing: fastp at Q25, MiXCR clone calling, in-frame beta chains kept. Identical CDR3 protein sequences are pooled into one entry, listed with their most common genes and DNA. For this sample there are fewer than 100,000 distinct CDR3 sequences; 75% to 85% appear just once. The top ten constitute 20% to 25% of the sample.

The sequenced sample was distant non-tumor lung tissue. These receptors all stem from a woman aged 45-65 years with non-small cell lung cancer.

This clonotype was seen just once. The chain uses TRBV29-1 and TRBJ1-1; D is uncertain. V lost 8 bases, J lost 8 bases, and 12 bases lay in between. The CDR3 is made up of 10 amino acids. CDR1 and CDR2 (germline): SQVTM, ANQGSEA. The CDR3 spells CSIVNAEAFF. The CDR3 nucleotides are TGCAGCATCGTGAACGCAGAAGCTTTCTTT.

This clonotype has more than one count but fewer than ten. A read error may produce the germline difference seen at one junction end. The rearrangement joins TRBV12-3 or TRBV12-4 to TRBJ2-4, with D perhaps matching TRBD2 (5 bases). This CDR3 has 15 amino acids. The CDR3 bases are TGTTCCAGCAGTTTAGGAGCGGTAGATGGTGCGTCAATTTACTTC. Translating gives CSSSLGAVDGASIYF.

Remarks on this clonotype: The junction shows a germline mismatch at one end, possibly a read error. The J gene is TRBJ1-1, the V gene TRBV5-1; D perhaps matches TRBD1 (5 bases). CDR1 and CDR2 from the germline V gene are SGHRS and YFSETQ. The CDR3 length is 16 residues. The CDR3 coding sequence is TGTGCCAGCAGCCTTCTTGGGGGTGGAGGACTTTCTGAAGCTTTCTTT. This sequence encodes CASSLLGGGGLSEAFF.

For this clonotype: The germline gene is not matched at one end of the junction; a read error may be the cause. The chain has TRBV29-1 and TRBJ2-5; 7 bases match TRBD1. Per the germline V gene, CDR1 is SQVTM and CDR2 is ANQGSEA. This CDR3 contains 14 residues. This CDR3 is CSDVGDSSQETQYF. The CDR3 coding sequence is TGCAGCGATGTAGGGGACAGTTCCCAAGAGACCCAGTATTTC. The variable domain in full, completed from reference TRBV29-1 and TRBJ2-5, reads SAVISQKPSRDICQRGTSLTIQCQVDSQVTMMFWYRQQPGQSLTLIATANQGSEATYESGFVIDKFPISRPNLTFSTLTVSNMSPEDSSIYLCSDVGDSSQETQYFGPGTRLLVL.

A remark on this clonotype: Relative to the germline gene, one junction end is altered; a read error may explain this. The V gene is TRBV11-2, the J gene TRBJ2-7; D is possibly TRBD1 (5 bases). Germline V gene data show CDR1 as SGHAT and CDR2 as FQNNGV. The CDR3 extends over 14 amino acids. In DNA form, the CDR3 reads TGTGCCAACAGCCTGACGGACACTGGGTACGAGCAGTACTTC. Protein: CANSLTDTGYEQYF.

This clonotype showed up just once. A read error is likely, as this CDR3 ends without the conserved phenylalanine or tryptophan. The CDR3 sequence: CASSYLYRGAMAFL. CDR3 DNA: TGTGCCAGCAGTTACCTCTACAGGGGAGCGATGGCTTTCCTT. V usage is TRBV6-2 or TRBV6-3 and J usage is TRBJ1-1; 7 bases are shared with TRBD1. This CDR3 contains 14 residues. The trim removed 2 bases at V and 11 bases at J, leaving 11 bases unmatched. CDR1 and CDR2 (germline): MNHEY, SVGEGT.

The chain combines TRBV11-2 with TRBJ2-3; tentatively, D is TRBD1 (6 bases). Germline CDR1 reads SGHAT; CDR2 reads FQNNGV. This CDR3 spans 15 amino acids. V was shortened by 9 bases and J by 7 bases, with 23 bases between the two germline ends. Here the CDR3 reads CARNLGRPGDHTQYF. CDR3 sequence (DNA): TGTGCCAGAAACTTAGGACGCCCAGGGGACCATACGCAGTATTTT.

A remark on this clonotype: At one end the junction does not follow the germline gene, possibly because of a read error. The rearrangement links TRBV4-1 to TRBJ2-7; the D call may be TRBD1 or TRBD2 (5 bases each). This CDR3 is built from 15 residues. Germline V gives CDR1 MGHRA, CDR2 YSYEKL. The CDR3 loop is CASRQPGTNPYEQYF. CDR3 DNA sequence: TGCGCCAGCCGCCAACCAGGGACGAACCCCTACGAGCAGTACTTC.

This clonotype was counted ten times or more. This chain joins TRBV6-1 and TRBJ2-1; no reliable D call. The V gene's germline CDR1 is MNHNS and CDR2 SASEGT. This CDR3 spans 14 amino acids. The V end was cut by 2 bases, the J end by 4 bases, with 9 bases between. This CDR3 reads CASSELASYNEQFF. The CDR3 nucleotides are TGTGCCAGCAGTGAACTTGCTAGTTACAATGAGCAGTTCTTC.

J is TRBJ2-5 and V is TRBV5-6; D not resolved. Germline CDR1 is SGHDT and CDR2 is YYEEEE. The CDR3 is 15 residues long. V was clipped by 7 bases and J by 5 bases, with 21 bases between them. The DNA of the CDR3 is TGTGCCAGCGTCTTCAACCGAAACCTCCATGAGACCCAGTACTTC. Protein product: CASVFNRNLHETQYF.

This chain links TRBV6-6 with TRBJ2-3; D might be TRBD1 (6 bases). Trimming took off 5 bases at V and 8 bases at J, with 17 bases between the two ends. Germline V gene data show CDR1 as MNHNY and CDR2 as SVGAGI (reference sequence). CDR3 length equals 14 residues. CDR3 DNA: TGTGCCAGCAGTGTCCAGGGACACACGGTTACGCAGTATTTT. Translated, it gives CASSVQGHTVTQYF.

As for this clonotype: The junction and the germline gene differ at one end; a read error may be behind it. The chain carries TRBV28 and TRBJ1-3; D call uncertain. Looked up from germline, CDR1 is MDHEN and CDR2 is SYDVKM. This CDR3 has 11 residues. The DNA of the CDR3 is TGTGCCGAGACCGTTGGAAACACCATACATTTT. Protein product: CAETVGNTIHF.

As for this clonotype: One junction end disagrees with the germline gene, perhaps due to a read error. J is TRBJ1-5 and V is TRBV5-1; the D gene is possibly TRBD1 (5 bases). Germline CDR1 and CDR2: SGHRS and YFSETQ. This CDR3 has 16 residues. In nucleotides, the CDR3 is TGCGCCAGCAGCTTGGGAGACAGTTATATCAATCAGCCCCAACATTTT. It yields the protein CASSLGDSYINQPQHF.

Points on this clonotype: Germline is not matched at one junction end, which may reflect a read error. The rearrangement uses TRBV5-4 and TRBJ2-5; possibly TRBD1 for D (6 bases). The CDR3 totals 14 residues. Germline V gene data show CDR1 as SGHNT and CDR2 as YYREEE (reference sequence). In DNA, the CDR3 is TGTGCCAGCAGCTTGGTTGGACAGCAAGAGACTCAGTACTTC. Amino acids: CASSLVGQQETQYF.

About this clonotype: The junction differs from germline at one of its ends, possibly a read error. This rearrangement joins TRBV6-5 to TRBJ2-7; 12 bases are shared with TRBD2. Germline-derived CDR1 and CDR2 are MNHEY and SVGAGI. The CDR3 loop spans 17 amino acids. As DNA, the CDR3 is TGTGCCAGCAGTCGTGCTAGGACTAGCGGGGCTCCCTACGGGCAGTACTTC. Its protein is CASSRARTSGAPYGQYF.

On this clonotype: Sequence at one end of the junction differs from germline and may be a read error. The chain combines TRBV4-1 with TRBJ1-1; D perhaps matches TRBD1 (6 bases). Germline V gives CDR1 MGHRA, CDR2 YSYEKL. The CDR3 consists of 15 residues. For the CDR3, the DNA is TGCGCCAGCAGCCAAGGCTACAGGGACGACACTGACGCTTTCTTT. Amino acids: CASSQGYRDDTDAFF.

Comments on this clonotype: Germline is not matched at one junction end, which may reflect a read error. V and J are TRBV7-8 and TRBJ2-3; TRBD2 matches at 7 bases. Germline loops: CDR1 SGHVS, CDR2 FQNEAQ. The CDR3 is 16 residues long. The CDR3 nucleotides read TGTGCCAGCAGCTTAGCCGTCGTGGGAGGGGCAGATATGCAGTATTTT. It encodes CASSLAVVGGADMQYF.

Comments on this clonotype: At one end the junction does not follow the germline gene, possibly because of a read error. The chain employs TRBV4-1 and TRBJ2-7, with unresolved D. The CDR3 runs to 15 residues. Germline V lookup: CDR1 MGHRA, CDR2 YSYEKL. This chain's CDR3 is CASSQPATNSYVQYF. CDR3 DNA: TGCGCAAGCAGCCAACCCGCGACGAACTCCTACGTTCAGTACTTC.

Remarks on this clonotype: Its ends do not fully match the called genes, so a read error is possible. V and J are TRBV11-2 and TRBJ1-4; tentative D call: TRBD1 (6 bases). Germline CDR1 SGHAT, CDR2 FQNNGV. The CDR3 runs to 14 residues. CDR3 coding DNA: TGTGCCAGCAGCCGAGGACAGCCTGGTCAAAAACTGCTTTTT. Residues: CASSRGQPGQKLLF.

About this clonotype itself: The CDR3 carries no conserved terminal phenylalanine or tryptophan, so it likely arises from a read error. Here the CDR3 reads CASSYRTSGSSNTQYL. The CDR3, as DNA: TGTGCAAGCAGTTATCGGACTAGCGGGAGTAGTAATACACAGTATTTG. The chain uses TRBV6-5 and TRBJ2-3; 13 bases are a match to TRBD2. The CDR3 has 16 amino acids. The germline gives CDR1 MNHEY, CDR2 SVGAGI.

Points on this clonotype: Relative to the germline gene, one junction end is altered; a read error may explain this. V is TRBV12-5 and J is TRBJ1-2, with no clear D. Germline V gene sequence: CDR1 LGHNT, CDR2 FRNRAP. The CDR3 totals 12 residues. The CDR3 sequence is CASGRRCYGFTF. CDR3 coding DNA: TGTGCTAGTGGTCGTCGCTGCTATGGCTTCACATTC.

There are a few counts of this clonotype. Being one base from a much bigger clone, this may be a read error. This chain links TRBV20-1 with TRBJ2-7; TRBD2 aligns across 8 bases. Germline V gives CDR1 DFQATT, CDR2 SNEGSKA (reference sequence). The V gene end was trimmed by 3 bases and the J gene end by 10 bases; junction bases not matched to a gene: 8. The CDR3 runs to 12 residues. CDR3 loop: CSASSLAGDQYF. The CDR3 coding sequence is TGCAGTGCTAGTAGTCTAGCGGGCGACCAGTACTTC.

This clonotype was counted ten times or more. V and J are TRBV29-1 and TRBJ2-2; 10 nucleotides line up with TRBD1. Germline V CDR1 and CDR2: SQVTM, ANQGSEA. CDR3 size: 15 residues. The trim removed 1 base at V and 13 bases at J, leaving 12 bases unmatched. The CDR3 nucleotides are TGCAGCGTTGAAGCTGGCGGGACAGGGGATTTAGGGCTGTTTTTT. Protein sequence: CSVEAGGTGDLGLFF.

Concerning this clonotype itself: Relative to the germline gene, one junction end is altered; a read error may explain this. CDR3 DNA: TGTGCCAGCAGCCCCCCGGACCCAGCTGCGGAGACCCATTACTTC. This encodes CASSPPDPAAETHYF. The chain couples TRBV6-6 to TRBJ2-5; D gene unclear. Germline loops: CDR1 MNHNY, CDR2 SVGAGI (reference sequence). The CDR3 loop spans 15 amino acids.

About this clonotype itself: Mismatch with germline at one junction end may stem from a read error. The chain links TRBV6-6 to TRBJ2-3; possible D gene TRBD1, 5 bases. The V gene's germline CDR1 is MNHNY and CDR2 SVGAGI (reference sequence). The CDR3 runs to 14 residues. The CDR3 nucleotides are TGTGCAAACACCGAAGACAGTACCATAGATACGCAATATTTT. As protein: CANTEDSTIDTQYF.

The V call is TRBV29-1, the J call TRBJ1-4; maybe TRBD1 (5 bases). CDR1 SQVTM and CDR2 ANQGSEA come from the germline V gene. Trimming took off 6 bases at V and 15 bases at J, with 23 bases between the two ends. This CDR3 is 13 amino acids long. CDR3 coding DNA: TGCAGCGTGACCAGGGTGACTAATGAAAATATGTTTTTT. Translating gives CSVTRVTNENMFF.

This clonotype was found many times. The V gene is TRBV20-1, the J gene TRBJ2-7; TRBD2 matches at 14 bases. The germline V gene encodes CDR1 DFQATT and CDR2 SNEGSKA (reference sequence). This CDR3 is built from 15 residues. Trimming took 6 bases from V and 4 from J; bases not matched to a gene: 8. The CDR3 loop reads CSALPRTSGGYEQYF. The CDR3 nucleotides read TGCAGTGCACTACCCCGGACTAGCGGGGGGTACGAGCAGTACTTC.

Of note for this clonotype: Sequence at one end of the junction differs from germline and may be a read error. The chain recombines TRBV5-5 with TRBJ2-7; D is unresolved. The CDR3 has 14 residues. Germline V gene lookup returns CDR1 SGHKS and CDR2 YYEKEE (reference sequence). CDR3 DNA: TGTGCTAGCAGCTTGGAGAGGATGAACTACGAGCAGTGCTTC. Its translation is CASSLERMNYEQCF.

In regard to this clonotype: At one of its ends the junction is not consistent with the germline gene, which may arise from a read error. V and J are TRBV10-1 and TRBJ2-2; weak D call: TRBD2 (5 bases). CDR3 length equals 13 residues. Germline loops: CDR1 WNHNN, CDR2 SYGVQD (reference sequence). The CDR3 coding sequence is TGCGCCAGTCGACGAGGGAACACCGGGAAGCTGTTTTTT. Translating gives CASRRGNTGKLFF.

Of note for this clonotype: The conserved phenylalanine or tryptophan is not found at the CDR3 terminus, so this likely reflects a read error. The V gene is TRBV6-6, the J gene TRBJ2-5; tentatively, D is TRBD1 (6 bases). Germline CDR1 MNHNY, CDR2 SVGAGI (reference sequence). The CDR3 runs 14 residues. V was clipped by 11 bases and J by 4 bases, with 20 bases between them. The CDR3 spells CAYRYAQGRETQYL. CDR3 coding DNA: TGTGCCTACAGATACGCACAGGGTCGAGAGACCCAGTACTTA.